This T cell receptor (beta chain) derives from a study of blood T cells in healthy people across ages. The V gene lost 2 bases and the J gene lost 2 bases, with 10 bases spanning the gap. This CDR3 is 14 amino acids long. Germline lookup yields CDR1 SGHTA and CDR2 FQGNSA. This clonotype came up a few times. Together with a sample-barcoded 5' primer, a J-beta primer mix was included in a second PCR lasting 7 to 11 cycles. TCRdb re-called the 5' RACE reads with MiXCR, one entry per CDR3 protein. The profile covers fewer than 900,000 distinct CDR3 sequences, with 43% appearing a single time and 20% to 25% taken by the ten largest.

This chain links TRBV7-2 with TRBJ2-7; tentative D call: TRBD1 (6 bases). The TCR sequence derives from a woman aged 60-70 years in good health. The sequencing sample was made of blood. CDR3 protein: CASSLSGQPYEQYF. CDR3 DNA: TGTGCCAGCAGCTTATCGGGACAACCCTACGAGCAGTACTTC.